Reported below is one T cell receptor beta chain. Its antigen is undetermined. This sample stems from a study of T-cell reconstitution after alpha-beta-depleted transplantation in children. Study-wide results and limits: Surviving recipient T cells and intrathymic progenitors accounted for some patients' high TCRbeta diversity at day 60. Reports say that about two months after transplant, the alpha-beta T cells came out of several hundred graft clones that had expanded. A year had passed since transplant, and T-cell counts and diversity by then came mostly from newly produced T cells.

The TCRbeta library incorporated unique molecular identifiers. TCRdb fed the PCR reads into MiXCR, producing one record per CDR3 protein. This sample has more than 75,000 distinct CDR3 sequences, with more than 20% found just once. This CDR3 has 16 amino acids. Germline CDR1 reads SGHRS; CDR2 reads YFSETQ. J gave up 1 base and V 4 bases, and 8 bases lay outside the gene matches. The material was PBMCs, obtained before TCRalphabeta/CD19-depleted stem cell transplant. The receptor was derived from a boy younger than 10 with acute lymphoblastic leukemia, due to receive a stem cell transplant. V is TRBV5-1 and J is TRBJ2-3; the match to TRBD2 covers 8 bases. As DNA, the CDR3 is TGCGCCAGCAGCCACGGGACTAGGGCTCGCACAGATACGCAGTATTTT. Its translation: CASSHGTRARTDTQYF.